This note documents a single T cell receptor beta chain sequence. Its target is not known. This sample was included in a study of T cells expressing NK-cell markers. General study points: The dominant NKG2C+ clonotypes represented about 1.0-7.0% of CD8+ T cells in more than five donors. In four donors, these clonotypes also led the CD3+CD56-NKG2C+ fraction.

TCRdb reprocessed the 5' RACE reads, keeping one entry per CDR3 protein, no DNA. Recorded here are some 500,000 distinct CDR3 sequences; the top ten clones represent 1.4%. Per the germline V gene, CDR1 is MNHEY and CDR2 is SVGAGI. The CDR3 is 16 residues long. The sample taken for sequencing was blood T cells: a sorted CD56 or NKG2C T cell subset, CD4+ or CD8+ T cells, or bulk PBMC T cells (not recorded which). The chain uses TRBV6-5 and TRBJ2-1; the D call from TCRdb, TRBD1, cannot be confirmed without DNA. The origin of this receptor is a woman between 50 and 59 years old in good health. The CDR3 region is CASRFGKLSSYNEQFF.